The entry below describes one T cell receptor beta chain. TCRdb re-derived calls from the 5' RACE reads in MiXCR, one entry per CDR3 protein. The table lists 210,000 or so distinct CDR3 sequences, 15% to 20% of them singletons, with roughly two fifths in the top ten. These data originate in a study of identical twins. There are 14 residues in the CDR3. Germline V CDR1 and CDR2: SGHTA, FQGNSA. Trimming stripped 1 base from V and 4 bases from J, with 10 bases between. These data were also filed under a second study, of T cells expressing NK-cell markers.

The chain is built from TRBV7-2 and TRBJ1-2; the D gene is possibly TRBD1 (5 bases). The TCR originated in a woman aged 18-29 years in good health. The specimen was CD8+ T cells sorted from blood. CDR3 DNA: TGTGCCAGCAGCTTAGAAGGGGCCTTCTATGGCTACACCTTC. Protein product: CASSLEGAFYGYTF. The variable domain in full, completed from reference TRBV7-2 and TRBJ1-2, reads GAGVSQSPSNKVTEKGKDVELRCDPISGHTALYWYRQSLGQGLEFLIYFQGNSAPDKSGLPSDRFSAERTGGSVSTLTIQRTQQEDSAVYLCASSLEGAFYGYTFGSGTRLTVV.